What follows is one TCR beta chain and its context. Antigen unknown. The sample comes from a study of radiotherapy plus CTLA-4 blockade in lung cancer. On the study more broadly: Objective responses occurred in about a sixth of patients; about 31% had disease control. Points from the study as a whole: Clones derived from tumor TCRs expanded in blood after radiotherapy plus ipilimumab.

TCRdb's copy holds only in-frame clones and misses some; the assay was immunoSEQ multiplex PCR. The table has 81,000 or so clones, about 80% seen once; the top ten hold roughly 15%. Patients in the study, people with chemo-refractory metastatic non-small-cell lung cancer, received focal radiation plus ipilimumab CTLA-4 blockade. The CDR3 runs 16 residues. V dropped 5 bases and J dropped 9; count of bases not matched to a gene: 13. Germline loops: CDR1 SGHTA, CDR2 FQGNSA. The J gene is TRBJ2-1, the V gene TRBV7-2; TRBD2 agrees at 10 bases. This specimen was peripheral blood, taken from a patient treated with radiotherapy plus ipilimumab. The TCR was taken from a human donor with non-small cell lung cancer that progressed on radiotherapy plus ipilimumab. DNA for the CDR3: TGTGCCAGCAGCCCCTCCTCTAGCGGGAGCTGGAGTGAGCAGTTCTTC. The encoded protein is CASSPSSSGSWSEQFF.